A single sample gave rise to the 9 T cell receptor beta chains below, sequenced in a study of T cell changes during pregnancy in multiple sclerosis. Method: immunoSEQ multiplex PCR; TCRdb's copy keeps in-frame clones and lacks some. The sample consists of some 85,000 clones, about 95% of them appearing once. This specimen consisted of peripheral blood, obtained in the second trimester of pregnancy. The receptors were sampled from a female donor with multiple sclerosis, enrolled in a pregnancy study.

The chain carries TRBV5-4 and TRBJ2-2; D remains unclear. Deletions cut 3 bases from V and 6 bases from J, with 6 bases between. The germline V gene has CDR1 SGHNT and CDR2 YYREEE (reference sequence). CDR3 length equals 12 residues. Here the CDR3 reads CASSYESGELFF. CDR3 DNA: TGTGCCAGCAGCTACGAGTCCGGGGAGCTGTTTTTT. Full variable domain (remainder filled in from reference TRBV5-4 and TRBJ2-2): ETGVTQSPTHLIKTRGQQVTLRCSSQSGHNTVSWYQQALGQGPQFIFQYYREEENGRGNFPPRFSGLQFPNYSSELNVNALELDDSALYLCASSYESGELFFGEGSRLTVL.

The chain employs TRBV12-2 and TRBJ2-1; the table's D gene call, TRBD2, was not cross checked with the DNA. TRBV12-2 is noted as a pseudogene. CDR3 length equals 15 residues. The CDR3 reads CASRPRGLREYEQFF. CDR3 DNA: TGTGCAAGTCGCCCCCGGGGACTGCGAGAGTATGAGCAGTTCTTC.

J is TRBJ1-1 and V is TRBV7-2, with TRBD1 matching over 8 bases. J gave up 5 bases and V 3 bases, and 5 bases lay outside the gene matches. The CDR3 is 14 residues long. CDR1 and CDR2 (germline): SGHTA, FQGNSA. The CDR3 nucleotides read TGTGCCAGCAGCTTGAGGACAGGGTCGACTGAAGCTTTCTTT. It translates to CASSLRTGSTEAFF.

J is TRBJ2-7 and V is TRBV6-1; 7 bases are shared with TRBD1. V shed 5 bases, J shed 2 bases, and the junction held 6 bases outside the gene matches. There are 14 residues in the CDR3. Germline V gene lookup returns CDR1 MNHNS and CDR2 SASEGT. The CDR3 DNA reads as TGTGCCAGCAGTAAAACCGGGACAGCCTACGAGCAGTACTTC. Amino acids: CASSKTGTAYEQYF.

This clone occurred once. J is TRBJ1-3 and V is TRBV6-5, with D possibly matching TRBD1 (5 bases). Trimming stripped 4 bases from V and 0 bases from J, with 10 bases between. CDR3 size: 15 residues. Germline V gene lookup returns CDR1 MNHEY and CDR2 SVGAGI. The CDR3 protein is CASSSPQGSGNTIYF. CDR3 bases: TGTGCCAGCAGTTCACCGCAGGGCTCTGGAAACACCATATATTTT.

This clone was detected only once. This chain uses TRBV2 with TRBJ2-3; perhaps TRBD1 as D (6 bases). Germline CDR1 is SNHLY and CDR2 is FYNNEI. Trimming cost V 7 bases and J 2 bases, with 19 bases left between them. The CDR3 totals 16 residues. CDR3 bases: TGTGCCAGCAAAACCCAACAGGGTCGCCCCACAGATACGCAGTATTTT. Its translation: CASKTQQGRPTDTQYF. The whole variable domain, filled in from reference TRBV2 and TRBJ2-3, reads EPEVTQTPSHQVTQMGQEVILRCVPISNHLYFYWYRQILGQKVEFLVSFYNNEISEKSEIFDDQFSVERPDGSNFTLKIRSTKLEDSAMYFCASKTQQGRPTDTQYFGPGTRLTVL.

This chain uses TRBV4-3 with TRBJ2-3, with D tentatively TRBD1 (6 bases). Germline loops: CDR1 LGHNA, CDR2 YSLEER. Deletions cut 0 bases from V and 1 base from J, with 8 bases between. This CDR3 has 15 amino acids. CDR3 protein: CASSQDYRGTDTQYF. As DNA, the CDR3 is TGCGCCAGCAGCCAAGATTACAGGGGCACAGATACGCAGTATTTT.

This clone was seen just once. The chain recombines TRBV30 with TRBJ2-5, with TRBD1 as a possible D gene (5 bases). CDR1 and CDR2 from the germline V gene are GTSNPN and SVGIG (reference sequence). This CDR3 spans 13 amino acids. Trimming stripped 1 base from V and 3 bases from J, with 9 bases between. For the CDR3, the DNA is TGTGCCTGGAGTGATGGGGCGGAAGAGACCCAGTACTTC. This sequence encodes CAWSDGAEETQYF.

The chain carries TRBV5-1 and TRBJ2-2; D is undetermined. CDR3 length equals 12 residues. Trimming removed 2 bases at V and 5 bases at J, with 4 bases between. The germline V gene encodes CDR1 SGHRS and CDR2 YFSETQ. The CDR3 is CASSFNTGELFF. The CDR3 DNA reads TGCGCCAGCAGCTTCAATACCGGGGAGCTGTTTTTT.